Following are 15 T cell receptor beta chains from one sample sequenced in a study of cytomegalovirus exposure and HLA in healthy donors. Use of 60 Vbeta and 13 Jbeta primers characterized the PCR. The repertoire was sequenced with immunoSEQ multiplex PCR; TCRdb's copy has only in-frame clones and lacks some. The table has roughly 180,000 clones, 84% seen once. What was sequenced was PBMCs. Receptors originate from a man younger than 45 in good health and CMV-seronegative.

The chain employs TRBV29-1 and TRBJ2-4; TRBD2 aligns across 9 bases. The V gene end was trimmed by 3 bases and the J gene end by 1 base; junction bases not matched to a gene: 13. CDR1 is SQVTM and CDR2 is ANQGSEA in the germline V gene. The length of the CDR3 is 18 residues. The CDR3 loop reads CSVDSCGGEDWAKNIQYF. CDR3 bases: TGCAGCGTTGATTCGTGCGGGGGGGAGGATTGGGCCAAAAACATTCAGTACTTC.

This chain uses TRBV5-6 with TRBJ1-1; D remains unclear. There are 12 residues in the CDR3. Germline loops: CDR1 SGHDT, CDR2 YYEEEE. The V end was cut by 4 bases, the J end by 2 bases, with 6 bases between. Written as DNA, the CDR3 is TGTGCCAGCAGCCTCGTAAACACTGAAGCTTTCTTT. Its protein product is CASSLVNTEAFF.

The chain joins TRBV18 to TRBJ2-7; TRBD2 matches 10 bases. J was trimmed by 4 bases and V by 3 bases; bases with no gene match: 9. There are 16 residues in the CDR3. CDR1 is KGHSH, CDR2 LQKENI, per germline. The CDR3 region has the DNA TGTGCCAGCTCACCCAGGCCTAGCGGGGGATCGTACGAGCAGTACTTC. It specifies CASSPRPSGGSYEQYF.

The V and J genes are TRBV18 and TRBJ1-2; no clear D. Germline V gene sequence: CDR1 KGHSH, CDR2 LQKENI. V shed 0 bases and J shed 4 bases, with 9 bases lying between them. The CDR3 is 14 amino acids. CDR3 region: CASSPPAGSYGYTF. For the CDR3, the DNA is TGTGCCAGCTCACCACCAGCGGGTTCCTATGGCTACACCTTC.

The chain has TRBV9 and TRBJ2-1; TRBD2 is a possible D gene (5 bases). Germline assignment: CDR1 SGDLS and CDR2 YYNGEE. V was clipped by 4 bases and J by 8 bases, with 10 bases between them. CDR3 length equals 12 residues. The CDR3 DNA follows: TGTGCCAGCAGCCCCGGGGTCGATGAGCAGTTCTTC. Its translation is CASSPGVDEQFF.

J is TRBJ1-1 and V is TRBV11-2, with TRBD1 matching over 11 bases. This CDR3 has 16 residues. V dropped 6 bases and J dropped 0; count of bases not matched to a gene: 6. CDR1 is SGHAT and CDR2 is FQNNGV in the germline V gene. The CDR3 loop is CASSRTGGALNTEAFF. The CDR3 nucleotides are TGTGCCAGCAGTCGGACAGGGGGCGCCCTGAACACTGAAGCTTTCTTT.

The chain employs TRBV7-6 and TRBJ1-2; 7 positions agree with TRBD1. The CDR3 totals 14 residues. J gave up 4 bases and V 1 base, and 3 bases lay outside the gene matches. Germline CDR1 is SGHVS and CDR2 is FNYEAQ. The CDR3 DNA is TGTGCCAGCAGCTTAGGGGACAGCTTCTATGGCTACACCTTC. It translates to CASSLGDSFYGYTF.

V and J are TRBV5-4 and TRBJ2-1; no reliable D call. The CDR3 totals 12 residues. Trimming stripped 0 bases from V and 9 bases from J, with 7 bases between. In germline, CDR1 is SGHNT, CDR2 YYREEE (reference sequence). The CDR3 DNA reads as TGTGCCAGCAGCTTGGCTGTCGGTGAGCAGTTCTTC. The encoded protein is CASSLAVGEQFF.

The chain joins TRBV28 to TRBJ2-1; 10 bases map to TRBD1. V lost 3 bases, J lost 12 bases, and 14 bases stayed unmatched. The CDR3 spans 16 residues. Germline V gene sequence: CDR1 MDHEN, CDR2 SYDVKM. DNA for the CDR3: TGTGCCAGCAGTTTCAGGGGGGACAGGGGCCGGCGAGGGCAGTTCTTC. It encodes CASSFRGDRGRRGQFF.

The gene calls are TRBV6-4 and TRBJ2-1, with TRBD2 identical over 15 bases. CDR1 is MRHNA, CDR2 SNTAGT, per germline. The CDR3 contains 19 residues. The V gene end was trimmed by 5 bases and the J gene end by 2 bases; junction bases not matched to a gene: 10. The CDR3 loop reads CASSPQGLAGGRTYNEQFF. The DNA for the CDR3 is TGTGCCAGCAGTCCTCAAGGACTAGCGGGAGGGAGGACCTACAATGAGCAGTTCTTC.

The V call is TRBV7-2, the J call TRBJ2-7; D is possibly TRBD1 (6 bases). The V end lost 1 base, the J end lost 3 bases, and 16 bases lay between the germline ends. There are 16 residues in the CDR3. The germline CDR1 and CDR2 sequences are SGHTA and FQGNSA. The CDR3 reads CASSLVGAGVNYEQYF. The CDR3 DNA follows: TGTGCCAGCAGCTTAGTTGGGGCAGGGGTGAACTACGAGCAGTACTTC.

This chain joins TRBV18 and TRBJ1-5; TRBD1 agrees at 9 bases. CDR1 KGHSH and CDR2 LQKENI come from the germline V gene. The CDR3 is 17 residues long. With 4 bases clipped from V and 9 bases from J, the junction kept 16 bases outside the gene matches. The CDR3 DNA reads TGTGCCAGCTCACGGGACAGGGCACAAGCCTACTCCCCGCCCCAGCATTTT. Translating gives CASSRDRAQAYSPPQHF. The full variable domain, rest sourced from reference TRBV18 and TRBJ1-5, is NAGVMQNPRHLVRRRGQEARLRCSPMKGHSHVYWYRQLPEEGLKFMVYLQKENIIDESGMPKERFSAEFPKEGPSILRIQQVVRGDSAAYFCASSRDRAQAYSPPQHFGDGTRLSIL.

J is TRBJ2-7 and V is TRBV18, with 8 nucleotides matching TRBD1. V lost 0 bases to trimming and J lost 2 bases; unmatched junction nucleotides: 3. The CDR3 runs to 15 residues. CDR1 KGHSH and CDR2 LQKENI come from the germline V gene. CDR3 protein: CASSPPTGGTYEQYF. The CDR3 DNA follows: TGTGCCAGCTCACCACCCACAGGGGGAACCTACGAGCAGTACTTC.

This clone was counted once. The chain links TRBV6-4 to TRBJ2-1; 11 nucleotides align to TRBD2. The CDR3 runs 14 residues. Per germline, CDR1 MRHNA and CDR2 SNTAGT. The junction had 3 bases not matched to a gene; V was cut back by 5 bases and J by 6 bases. The CDR3 region has the DNA TGTGCCAGCAGTCAACTAGCGGGAGCCAATGAGCAGTTCTTC. It yields the protein CASSQLAGANEQFF.

The chain combines TRBV7-2 with TRBJ2-7, with D possibly being TRBD2 (6 bases). CDR1 SGHTA and CDR2 FQGNSA come from the germline V gene. This CDR3 comprises 16 residues. The V end lost 1 base, the J end lost 0 bases, and 13 bases lay between the germline ends. CDR3 bases: TGTGCCAGCAGCTTAGTCACTGGGACTTACTCCTACGAGCAGTACTTC. Amino acid sequence: CASSLVTGTYSYEQYF.